The 19 T cell receptor beta chains below come from one sample, sequenced in a study of T cell repertoires in cytomegalovirus infection. TCRdb redid the calling of the reads with MiXCR, one entry per CDR3 protein. The table includes fewer than 200,000 distinct CDR3 sequences, around 15% detected once. Sequenced: PBMCs. The source is a human donor in good health (CMV status not recorded). Some clones in this sample may be carry-over from other donors' samples.

This clonotype was counted a few times. The rearrangement uses TRBV11-2 and TRBJ1-1; 7 bases line up with TRBD1. Looked up from germline, CDR1 is SGHAT and CDR2 is FQNNGV. This CDR3 has 15 residues. J gave up 0 bases and V 5 bases, and 6 bases lay outside the gene matches. The CDR3 is CASSLQTGMNTEAFF. The CDR3 DNA follows: TGTGCCAGCAGCCTCCAGACAGGGATGAACACTGAAGCTTTCTTT.

Of note for this clonotype: With a much larger clone just one base away, this may be a read error. The gene calls are TRBV7-2 and TRBJ1-1; tentative D call: TRBD1 (6 bases). The CDR3 loop spans 17 amino acids. Germline values: CDR1 SGHTA, CDR2 FQGNSA. The DNA of the CDR3 is TGTGCCAGCGCACTGAGGGGGGGCGGTAGGCAGAACACTGAAGCTCTCTTT. It encodes CASALRGGGRQNTEALF.

The rearrangement uses TRBV25-1 and TRBJ1-5; 7 nucleotides line up with TRBD1. This CDR3 is built from 14 residues. The germline V gene encodes CDR1 MGHDK and CDR2 SYGVNS. V gave up 6 bases and J gave up 7 bases; unmatched junction bases: 9. This chain's CDR3 is CASSLGTATQPQHF. The DNA for the CDR3 is TGTGCCAGCAGCCTGGGGACAGCCACCCAGCCCCAGCATTTT. Full variable domain (outside the CDR3, taken from reference TRBV25-1 and TRBJ1-5): EADIYQTPRYLVIGTGKKITLECSQTMGHDKMYWYQQDPGMELHLIHYSYGVNSTEKGDLSSESTVSRIRTEHFPLTLESARPSHTSQYLCASSLGTATQPQHFGDGTRLSIL.

The sample holds many counts of this clonotype. The chain combines TRBV4-2 with TRBJ1-5, with D tentatively TRBD1 (5 bases). Germline V lookup: CDR1 LGHNA, CDR2 YNFKEQ. The CDR3 contains 15 residues. V was clipped by 3 bases and J by 1 base, with 10 bases between them. Here the CDR3 reads CASSHTDSSNQPQHF. The DNA for the CDR3 is TGTGCCAGCAGCCATACAGACAGCAGCAATCAGCCCCAGCATTTT.

The rearrangement joins TRBV28 to TRBJ1-1; TRBD1 aligns across 7 bases. Looked up from germline, CDR1 is MDHEN and CDR2 is SYDVKM. The CDR3 sequence is 15 residues long. Unmatched junction bases numbered 4, after V lost 2 bases and J lost 1 base. Here the CDR3 reads CASSLRRTGNTEAFF. CDR3 nucleotides: TGTGCCAGCAGTTTAAGGCGGACAGGGAACACTGAAGCTTTCTTT.

This clonotype was observed a few times. V usage is TRBV6-4 and J usage is TRBJ2-3; D is undetermined. CDR1 MRHNA and CDR2 SNTAGT come from the germline V gene. The CDR3 contains 13 residues. V was clipped by 4 bases and J by 1 base, with 6 bases between them. DNA for the CDR3: TGTGCCAGCAGTGGAGCAGGCACAGATACGCAGTATTTT. Translated, it gives CASSGAGTDTQYF.

Many counts were recorded for this clonotype. This sequence joins TRBV7-9 and TRBJ2-1, with 9 bases lining up with TRBD2. The CDR3 loop spans 16 amino acids. V lost 4 bases and J lost 6; bases outside the gene matches: 10. Per the germline V gene, CDR1 is SEHNR and CDR2 is FQNEAQ (reference sequence). In nucleotides, the CDR3 is TGTGCCAGCAGCTCCCGAGCTAGCGGGGCCTCCAATGAGCAGTTCTTC. It specifies CASSSRASGASNEQFF.

In its sample, this clonotype was seen many times. This rearrangement joins TRBV7-2 to TRBJ2-7, with TRBD2 matching over 7 bases. V lost 2 bases to trimming and J lost 7 bases; unmatched junction nucleotides: 11. Germline V gene sequence: CDR1 SGHTA, CDR2 FQGNSA. This CDR3 spans 15 amino acids. CDR3 bases: TGTGCCAGCAGCTTATCCATGGCGGGAGTTGGAGAGCAGTACTTC. Translating it yields CASSLSMAGVGEQYF.

This CDR3 reads CASSLMGINQPQHF. The CDR3 bases are TGTGCCAGCAGCTTAATGGGAATCAATCAGCCCCAGCATTTT. The chain is built from TRBV13 and TRBJ1-5; D ambiguous. There are 14 residues in the CDR3. V was pared by 2 bases and J by 3 bases, with 8 bases between. Germline V lookup: CDR1 PRHDT, CDR2 FYEKMQ (reference sequence).

In its sample, this clonotype was seen many times. This sequence joins TRBV4-1 and TRBJ2-7, with TRBD1 matching over 7 bases. V lost 4 bases to trimming and J lost 5 bases; unmatched junction nucleotides: 11. Germline V gives CDR1 MGHRA, CDR2 YSYEKL. The CDR3 extends over 15 amino acids. The CDR3 loop reads CASSPGTVLRDEQYF. In DNA form, the CDR3 reads TGCGCCAGCAGCCCAGGGACAGTCCTCAGGGACGAGCAGTACTTC.

This rearrangement joins TRBV7-6 to TRBJ1-2, with no clear D. Per germline, CDR1 SGHVS and CDR2 FNYEAQ. Trimming took 5 bases from V and 4 from J, leaving 11 bases between them. The CDR3 is 13 residues long. This CDR3 is CASSTGSFYGYTF. DNA of the CDR3: TGTGCCAGCAGCACGGGTTCGTTCTATGGCTACACCTTC.

The rearrangement uses TRBV27 and TRBJ2-1; D remains ambiguous. The CDR3 loop spans 13 amino acids. With 6 bases removed from V and 0 bases from J, the gap between germline ends came to 6 bases. CDR1 is MNHEY, CDR2 SMNVEV, per germline (reference sequence). Written as DNA, the CDR3 is TGTGCCAGCAGCCGACACTCCTACAATGAGCAGTTCTTC. The encoded protein is CASSRHSYNEQFF.

The V gene is TRBV5-6, the J gene TRBJ1-1; D not certain. Germline-derived CDR1 and CDR2 are SGHDT and YYEEEE. V lost 4 bases and J lost 5, with 12 bases in between. There are 13 residues in the CDR3. The CDR3 is CASSLVIRTEAFF. CDR3 DNA: TGTGCCAGCAGCCTAGTAATTAGGACTGAAGCTTTCTTT.

This clonotype was seen ten or more times. The CDR3 DNA sequence: TGTGCCAGCAGCTTAGAAACGATCCAAGAGACCCAGTACTTC. Translating gives CASSLETIQETQYF. V usage is TRBV7-2 and J usage is TRBJ2-5; D gene unclear. Trimming removed 1 base from V and 1 base from J, with 7 bases in between. The germline V gene has CDR1 SGHTA and CDR2 FQGNSA. This CDR3 comprises 14 residues.

There are many counts of this clonotype. J is TRBJ2-1 and V is TRBV15; no clear D gene. CDR1 is LNHNV, CDR2 YYDKDF, per germline (reference sequence). V was shortened by 4 bases and J by 7 bases, with 5 bases between the two germline ends. The CDR3 runs to 11 residues. CDR3 coding DNA: TGTGCCACCAGCACTGTTAATGAGCAGTTCTTC. It encodes CATSTVNEQFF.

This clonotype showed up just a few times. This chain joins TRBV12-3 or TRBV12-4 and TRBJ1-2; perhaps TRBD1 as D (5 bases). There are 14 residues in the CDR3. Trimming took 8 bases from V and 3 from J, leaving 16 bases between them. This CDR3 is CASRRAGFDYGYTF. The CDR3 region has the DNA TGTGCCAGCCGCCGGGCAGGGTTTGACTATGGCTACACCTTC.

This clonotype has ten or more counts. V and J are TRBV20-1 and TRBJ1-1; no clear D. Trimming pared 5 bases from V and 2 bases from J, leaving 12 bases between. The CDR3 is 13 amino acids. CDR1 DFQATT and CDR2 SNEGSKA come from the germline V gene (reference sequence). CDR3 sequence (DNA): TGCAGTGCTGACTACAAGAAAAACACTGAAGCTTTCTTT. Protein: CSADYKKNTEAFF.

Comment on this clonotype: This sequence may be a read error, since a much larger clone differs from it by one base. The J gene is TRBJ2-3, the V gene TRBV29-1, with 8 bases aligning to TRBD1. The V segment lost 6 bases and the J segment 9 bases; nucleotides outside the gene matches: 11. This CDR3 has 13 amino acids. CDR1 is SQVTM, CDR2 ANQGSEA, per germline. The CDR3 DNA sequence: TGCAGCGTGCCGGGACAGGTGGCTTGGACGCAGTATTTT. It translates to CSVPGQVAWTQYF.

V gene TRBV7-9 combines with J gene TRBJ2-3, with D perhaps TRBD2 (5 bases). The germline V gene has CDR1 SEHNR and CDR2 FQNEAQ (reference sequence). Trimming cost V 5 bases and J 4 bases, with 10 bases left between them. CDR3 length equals 13 residues. CDR3 bases: TGTGCCAGCAGCCCCCGAGGGCCAGATACGCAGTATTTT. This gives the protein CASSPRGPDTQYF.